This is a list of T cell receptor beta chains from one sample in a study of cytomegalovirus exposure and HLA in healthy donors. Data came from immunoSEQ multiplex PCR; TCRdb stores just in-frame clones and leaves some out. The sample lists some 67,000 clones, roughly 78% occurring once. The specimen sequenced was PBMCs. The receptors derive from a man in his forties or fifties in good health and CMV-seronegative. Both conserved end residues are part of each CDR3. Expanded clones are given a class, and other clones once, few, many or no size at all.

clone_size j_call v_call cdr3_aa
NA TRBJ2-1 TRBV6-1 CASSEVGADPEQFF
once TRBJ2-3 TRBV11-3 CASRGQGGTTSATDTQYF
NA TRBJ1-1 TRBV19 CASSQGAMNTEAFF
once TRBJ2-3 TRBV5-6 CASSLWQATVTDTQYF
few TRBJ1-5 TRBV5-4 CASSPPPPTGGNQPQHF
NA TRBJ2-7 TRBV6-1 CASSPTGIGSYEQYF
once TRBJ2-7 TRBV2 CASRGQGASYEQYF
NA TRBJ2-6 TRBV7-9 CASSLSGARGANVLTF
NA TRBJ2-1 TRBV28 CASRGRGQNYNEQFF
few TRBJ1-4 TRBV28 CASRLNEKLFF
once TRBJ2-2 TRBV10-1 CASKNLDTGELFF